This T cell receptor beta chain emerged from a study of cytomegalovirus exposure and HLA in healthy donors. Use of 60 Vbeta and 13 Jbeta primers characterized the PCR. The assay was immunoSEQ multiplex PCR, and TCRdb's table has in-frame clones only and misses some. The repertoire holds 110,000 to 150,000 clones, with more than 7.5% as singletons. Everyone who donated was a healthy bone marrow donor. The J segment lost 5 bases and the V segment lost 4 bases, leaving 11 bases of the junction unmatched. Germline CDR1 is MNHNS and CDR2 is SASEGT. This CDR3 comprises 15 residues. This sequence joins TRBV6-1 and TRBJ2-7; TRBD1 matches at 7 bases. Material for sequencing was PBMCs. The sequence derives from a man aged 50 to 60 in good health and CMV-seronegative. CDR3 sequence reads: CASSGSTTGSNEQYF. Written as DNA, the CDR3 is TGTGCCAGCAGTGGTTCGACGACAGGGTCCAACGAGCAGTACTTC.